Below are 6 T cell receptor beta chains sequenced from a single sample in a study of OX40 agonist ivuxolimab in advanced cancers. Profiled with immunoSEQ multiplex PCR; TCRdb holds only in-frame clones, not every one. This sample has around 56,000 clones, with about four fifths found just once. Sequenced material: CD4+ or CD8+ T cells sorted from blood, taken in a trial of the OX40 agonist ivuxolimab. The receptor source for this set is an adult with an advanced solid tumor such as melanoma, head and neck, liver or kidney cancer.

The chain carries TRBV30 and TRBJ1-2; D unclear. Germline loops: CDR1 GTSNPN, CDR2 SVGIG (reference sequence). Trimming shortened V by 3 bases and J by 2 bases, and 7 bases separated the two germline ends. CDR3 size: 12 residues. CDR3 in amino acids: CAWSPGNYGYTF. In DNA form, the CDR3 reads TGTGCCTGGAGCCCCGGCAACTATGGCTACACCTTC.

The rearrangement joins TRBV9 to TRBJ1-2; 12 nucleotides agree with TRBD1. Germline loops: CDR1 SGDLS, CDR2 YYNGEE. The CDR3 is 18 amino acids. Trimming cost V 4 bases and J 4 bases; bases outside gene matches: 14. The CDR3 region has the DNA TGTGCCAGCAGCCCCCGACCCGGGACAGGGGGCGTCCCCTATGGCTACACCTTC. It translates to CASSPRPGTGGVPYGYTF.

V gene TRBV13 combines with J gene TRBJ2-1, with D possibly matching TRBD2 (7 bases). Germline CDR1 and CDR2: PRHDT and FYEKMQ (reference sequence). The CDR3 has 17 residues. Trimming pared 5 bases from V and 2 bases from J, leaving 19 bases between. The DNA for the CDR3 is TGTGCCAGCAGCCAGCTTGGCGGGGGCCTAGCCTACAATGAGCAGTTCTTC. Translating it yields CASSQLGGGLAYNEQFF.

The chain is built from TRBV6-6 and TRBJ1-5; 8 positions agree with TRBD1. This CDR3 is built from 15 residues. Germline CDR1 is MNHNY and CDR2 is SVGAGI (reference sequence). V dropped 6 bases and J dropped 2; count of bases not matched to a gene: 6. CDR3 DNA: TGTGCCAGCAGCCCAGGACAGGGTGGCAATCAGCCCCAGCATTTT. Its protein product is CASSPGQGGNQPQHF.

This chain links TRBV28 with TRBJ2-5; a weak D match, TRBD2 (5 bases). From germline, CDR1 is MDHEN and CDR2 SYDVKM. Trimming shortened V by 5 bases and J by 5 bases, and 12 bases separated the two germline ends. This CDR3 is built from 13 residues. CDR3 residues: CASSPRGWETQYF. In DNA, the CDR3 is TGTGCCAGCAGTCCGCGCGGGTGGGAGACCCAGTACTTC.

The chain joins TRBV13 to TRBJ1-3, with a possible D match to TRBD1 (5 bases). Germline CDR1 and CDR2: PRHDT and FYEKMQ (reference sequence). This CDR3 contains 14 residues. The ends were cut back, 0 bases at V and 9 bases at J, with 12 bases in the middle. In DNA form, the CDR3 reads TGTGCCAGCAGCTTAGGCCGGGGGTTGGTCACCATATATTTT. Translated, it gives CASSLGRGLVTIYF.